The T cell receptor (beta chain) under discussion was sequenced for a study of T-cell reconstitution after alpha-beta-depleted transplantation in children. Unique molecular identifiers were used in preparing the TCRbeta library. From the PCR reads, TCRdb called clonotypes with MiXCR, one entry per CDR3 protein. The sample carries about 980,000 distinct CDR3 sequences, about 26% recorded once. General study findings and limits: At around two months after transplant, the alpha-beta T cells were reportedly derived from several hundred expanded clones that came from non-depleted graft cells. One year post-transplant, T-cell counts and diversity were largely derived from T cells produced anew.

With 4 bases removed from V and 2 bases from J, the gap between germline ends came to 11 bases. The CDR3 sequence is 14 residues long. Comment on this clonotype: Antigen unknown.

This receptor was obtained from a boy younger than two who had a stem cell transplant for SCID, so the T cells may come from the graft donor. Sample: PBMCs, mostly from graft donor cells, taken 360 days after TCRalphabeta/CD19-depleted stem cell transplant. The chain employs TRBV12-3 or TRBV12-4 and TRBJ2-5; possibly TRBD1 or TRBD2 for D (5 bases each). This CDR3 reads CASSSRDEQETQYF. Here the CDR3 DNA reads TGTGCCAGCAGTTCCCGGGACGAGCAAGAGACCCAGTACTTC.